This TCR beta chain was found in a study of shared clonotypes between healthy human individuals. Positively selected for CCR7, the CD45RO-negative cells used as naive CD8 cells excluded terminally differentiated effector memory CD45RA+ cells. Germline V gives CDR1 SGHRS, CDR2 YFSETQ. CDR3 size: 13 residues. The germline V and J ends were trimmed by 2 bases and 3 bases, with 6 bases remaining between them. Measured with immunoSEQ multiplex PCR; TCRdb has only the in-frame clones, and not every one. Of around 610,000 clones listed, around 96% are singletons. This chain connects TRBV5-1 to TRBJ2-1; D not certain. The sequence was collected from a young woman in good health. Sample: naive CD8+ T cells sorted from blood. CDR3 nucleotide sequence: TGCGCCAGCAGCTTTAACATCTACAATGAGCAGTTCTTC. It encodes CASSFNIYNEQFF.